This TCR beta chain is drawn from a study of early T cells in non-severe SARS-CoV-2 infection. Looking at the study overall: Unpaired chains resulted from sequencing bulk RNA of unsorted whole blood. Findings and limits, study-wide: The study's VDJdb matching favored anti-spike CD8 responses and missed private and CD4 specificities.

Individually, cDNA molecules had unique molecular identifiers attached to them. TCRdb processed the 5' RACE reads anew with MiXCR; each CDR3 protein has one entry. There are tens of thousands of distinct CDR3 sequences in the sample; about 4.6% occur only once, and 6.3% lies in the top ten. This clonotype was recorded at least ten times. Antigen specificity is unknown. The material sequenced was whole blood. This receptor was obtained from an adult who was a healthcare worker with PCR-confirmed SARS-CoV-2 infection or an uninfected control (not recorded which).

The CDR3 spells CSASGQGDPYEQYF. The DNA for the CDR3 is TGCAGTGCTAGTGGACAGGGGGATCCCTACGAGCAGTACTTC. The chain is built from TRBV20-1 and TRBJ2-7; 10 positions agree with TRBD1. The CDR3 spans 14 residues. V gave up 3 bases and J gave up 2 bases; unmatched junction bases: 4. Per germline, CDR1 DFQATT and CDR2 SNEGSKA (reference sequence).